A selection of T cell receptor beta chains follows, all from one sample in a study of identical twins. MiXCR, run by TCRdb on the 5' RACE reads, gives a single entry per CDR3 protein. The table has roughly 720,000 distinct CDR3 sequences, over 15% seen once. The same data also contributed to another study, on T cells expressing NK-cell markers.

Sequencing used PBMCs. These receptors all stem from a woman aged 18-29 years in good health. The CDR3 runs from the conserved cysteine through the conserved F or W. The D gene is left open where the match is weak. For some rows the clone size is stated as once, few or many, or as a class when expanded; others skip it.

>TRBD1|TRBV5-1|few|TRBJ1-1
CASSSITGGITEAFF
TGCGCCAGCAGCTCGATAACAGGGGGTATAACTGAAGCTTTCTTT
>TRBD1|TRBV11-1|NA|TRBJ2-4
CASSSRTGYGILAKNIQYF
TGTGCCAGCAGCTCGCGGACAGGGTACGGAATCCTAGCCAAAAACATTCAGTACTTC
>NA|TRBV15|NA|TRBJ2-2
CATSPPAGPGELFF
TGTGCCACCAGCCCTCCCGCAGGGCCCGGGGAGCTGTTTTTT
>NA|TRBV20-1|NA|TRBJ2-7
CSASRVSGFYEQYF
TGCAGTGCTAGTCGGGTTAGCGGCTTCTACGAGCAGTACTTC
>TRBD2|TRBV12-3/TRBV12-4|few|TRBJ2-1
CASSSPQRGGVDEQFF
TGTGCCAGCAGTTCACCGCAGCGGGGGGGCGTCGATGAGCAGTTCTTC
>NA|TRBV11-1|NA|TRBJ2-1
CASSSSMLRDTSYNEQFF
TGTGCCAGCAGTTCCTCGATGTTGCGGGACACATCCTACAATGAGCAGTTCTTC
>NA|TRBV12-3/TRBV12-4|NA|TRBJ2-6
CASSLIRSGANVLTF
TGTGCCAGCAGTTTAATACGCTCTGGGGCCAACGTCCTGACTTTC
>NA|TRBV29-1|NA|TRBJ2-1
CSVGRAPNEQFF
TGCAGCGTTGGCAGGGCCCCCAATGAGCAGTTCTTC
>NA|TRBV13|few|TRBJ2-1
CASSLRDQYNEQFF
TGTGCCAGCAGCTTGCGGGACCAGTACAATGAGCAGTTCTTC
>TRBD1|TRBV3-1|NA|TRBJ2-7
CASSQATGVEQYF
TGTGCCAGCAGCCAAGCAACAGGGGTTGAGCAGTACTTC
>TRBD1|TRBV7-2|few|TRBJ1-2
CASSPGGKARDYGYTF
TGTGCCAGCAGCCCAGGGGGCAAGGCTAGGGACTATGGCTACACCTTC
>NA|TRBV6-5|few|TRBJ1-1
CASRIRSNTEAFF
TGTGCCAGCCGTATACGCTCGAACACTGAAGCTTTCTTT
>NA|TRBV29-1|NA|TRBJ2-7
CSVVGQPDYEQYF
TGCAGCGTTGTCGGGCAGCCCGACTACGAGCAGTACTTC
>TRBD2|TRBV10-3|NA|TRBJ2-3
CAIRPGLAASTDTQYF
TGTGCCATCAGGCCGGGACTAGCGGCTAGCACAGATACGCAGTATTTT
>TRBD1|TRBV10-3|few|TRBJ2-1
CAISERDRGTYNEQFF
TGTGCCATCAGTGAAAGGGACAGGGGGACCTACAATGAGCAGTTCTTC
>NA|TRBV5-6|NA|TRBJ2-3
CASSNRDSNTQYF
TGTGCCAGCAGCAACAGGGACTCCAATACGCAGTATTTT
>NA|TRBV3-1|NA|TRBJ2-5
CASSQGGETQYF
TGTGCCAGCAGCCAAGGGGGAGAGACCCAGTACTTC
>NA|TRBV29-1|NA|TRBJ2-2
CSVDSAVSNTGELFF
TGCAGCGTTGACTCGGCAGTTTCGAACACCGGGGAGCTGTTTTTT
>NA|TRBV6-1|NA|TRBJ1-1
CASKDRPPNTEAFF
TGTGCCAGCAAAGACAGGCCCCCTAACACTGAAGCTTTCTTT
>NA|TRBV30|NA|TRBJ2-1
CAWWGGQYNEQFF
TGTGCCTGGTGGGGGGGCCAATACAATGAGCAGTTCTTC
>TRBD1|TRBV6-6|NA|TRBJ1-1
CASETGGGEAFF
TGTGCCAGCGAAACAGGGGGAGGTGAAGCTTTCTTT
>NA|TRBV5-5|NA|TRBJ2-2
CASSFSPPFFNTGELFF
TGTGCCAGCAGCTTTTCACCCCCTTTTTTTAACACCGGGGAGCTGTTTTTT
>TRBD2|TRBV3-1|NA|TRBJ2-7
CASSQDQAGGPEQYF
TGTGCCAGCAGCCAAGACCAGGCGGGGGGGCCCGAGCAGTACTTC
>TRBD2|TRBV7-2|NA|TRBJ2-5
CASSLVTSGKQETQYF
TGTGCCAGCAGCTTAGTAACTAGCGGGAAGCAAGAGACCCAGTACTTC
>TRBD2|TRBV5-1|few|TRBJ2-7
CASSLDGGAYEQYF
TGCGCCAGCAGCTTGGACGGGGGGGCCTACGAGCAGTACTTC
>NA|TRBV11-2|NA|TRBJ2-3
CASSLEFHTQYF
TGTGCCAGCAGCTTAGAGTTTCATACGCAGTATTTT